Given below is one T cell receptor (beta chain) in context. J lost 1 base, V lost 0 bases, and 4 bases had no gene match. In germline, CDR1 is SGHTA, CDR2 FQGNSA. The CDR3 contains 17 residues. The record originates from a study of blood T cell repertoires in COVID-19. The method was immunoSEQ multiplex PCR; TCRdb's version includes in-frame clones alone and lacks a portion of them. The sample shows fewer than 350,000 clones, 90% of them seen only once. V is TRBV7-2 and J is TRBJ2-3; 10 bases are a match to TRBD1. The sequence was collected from a woman aged 18-35 years with acute COVID-19. Input material: PBMCs or T cells enriched from blood (not recorded which). DNA of the CDR3: TGTGCCAGCAGCTTAGCTTATGGACAGGGGGGCACAGATACGCAGTATTTT. Amino acid sequence: CASSLAYGQGGTDTQYF.